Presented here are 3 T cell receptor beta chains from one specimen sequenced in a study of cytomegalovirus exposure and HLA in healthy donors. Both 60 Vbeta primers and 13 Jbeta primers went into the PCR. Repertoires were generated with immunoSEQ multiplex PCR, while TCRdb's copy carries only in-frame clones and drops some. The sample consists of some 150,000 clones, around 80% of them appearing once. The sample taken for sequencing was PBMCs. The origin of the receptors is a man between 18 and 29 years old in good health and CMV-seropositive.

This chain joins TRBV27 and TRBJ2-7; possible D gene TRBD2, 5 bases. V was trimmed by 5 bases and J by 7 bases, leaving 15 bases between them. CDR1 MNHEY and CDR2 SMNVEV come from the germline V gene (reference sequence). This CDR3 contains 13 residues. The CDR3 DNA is TGTGCCAGCAGTCGGAGCGGAGCGAGAGAGCAGTACTTC. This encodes CASSRSGAREQYF.

CDR3 DNA sequence: TGTGCCAGCAGCTCCGACAGGGGCCCCTACGAGCAGTACTTC. It encodes CASSSDRGPYEQYF. This chain uses TRBV6-5 with TRBJ2-7, with 8 positions matching TRBD1. The CDR3 runs to 14 residues. CDR1 MNHEY and CDR2 SVGAGI come from the germline V gene. Trimming at V came to 6 bases and at J to 2 bases, leaving 6 bases not matched to a gene.

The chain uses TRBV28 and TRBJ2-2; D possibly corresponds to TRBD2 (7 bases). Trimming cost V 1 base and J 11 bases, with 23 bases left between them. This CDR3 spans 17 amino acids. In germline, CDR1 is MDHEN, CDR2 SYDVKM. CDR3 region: CASSLSGGPRPPSELFF. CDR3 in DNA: TGTGCCAGCAGTTTATCGGGGGGCCCTCGCCCACCGAGCGAGCTGTTTTTT.